This TCR beta chain stems from a study of blood T cell repertoires in COVID-19 (dated by TCRdb to 2020 to 2021). As for the study more broadly: The collaborator samples originated in the United States, Italy and Spain and spanned the acute and convalescent phases of COVID-19. Subjects who had been exposed to COVID-19, were actively infected with it, or had recovered from it provided the deeply sampled blood TCRbeta repertoires that made up the dataset. A freely available public database, intended as a resource for researchers studying the immune response to SARS-CoV-2, is where the repertoires were released. Nearly every sample came with metadata listing a de-identified subject ID, COVID-19 status, age in years and sex. The samples were drawn from the first 160 participants of the ongoing ImmuneRACE study and from roughly 1,300 subjects provided by 6 global collaborators. Where available, HLA class I and class II types were taken from metadata supplied by the sample provider and were not determined by assay-based typing. The material from the prospective study consisted of cDNA or gDNA derived from T cells, B-cell-depleted T cells, or PBMCs. What the research found in general, with its limitations: How much clinical and demographic metadata was included differed by source and by participant, and the metadata was provided uncurated.

As concerns this clone: This receptor's antigen is unknown. It has no much larger one-base neighbor in the sample; base qualities were not kept.

Each collaborating institution followed its own protocols to collect whole blood in K2EDTA tubes. For TCRbeta analysis, collaborator samples were shipped as frozen whole blood, as isolated PBMCs, or as DNA extracted from either sample type. TCRbeta CDR3 regions were amplified from genomic DNA using the immunoSEQ Assay, a bias-controlled multiplex PCR. Processing in the source paper ran as follows. Within the assay, amplification of reference gene primers was used to estimate how many nucleated cells each sample contained. To quantify the absolute abundance of each unique TCRbeta CDR3 rearrangement, sequence reads were collapsed and filtered. For each sample, productive Simpson clonality was calculated as the square root of Simpson's diversity index over productive rearrangements. As stored in TCRdb, this immuneACCESS dataset retains in-frame rearrangements with V and J assigned. A fraction of the clones does not appear; measured against another copy, unresolved V genes explain less than half of the discrepancy, and the remainder lacks a known reason. That table furnishes V, J and clone size, whereas the DNA furnished D and trimming. The sample table lists 100,000 to 150,000 clones, roughly 90% of them with a count of one. The ten most abundant clones make up approximately 2.3% of the sample.

V sheds 5 bases and J sheds 0 bases, leaving 10 bases between their ends. CDR3 length: 14 amino acids, cysteine to phenylalanine. Only the CDR3 region is kept as DNA, spanning 42 bases read in frame from base 1. CDR1 and CDR2 were assigned from the germline V gene (reference sequence) as PRHDT and FYEKMQ. The chain links TRBV13 with TRBJ1-1, with the D gene call left open. The sample comprised peripheral blood. The TCR originated in a man in his 70s with active COVID-19. The CDR3 in this case is CASSKLLMNTEAFF. Here is the DNA: TGTGCCAGCAGCAAACTGCTAATGAACACTGAAGCTTTCTTT.